A single sample gave rise to the 19 T cell receptor beta chains below, sequenced in a study of regulatory T cells in long-lasting Graves disease. Time point of the sample: persistent/refractory GD, antithyroid drugs over 5 years with positive TRAb. RNA isolated from PBMCs was used to make the TCR library. Library construction for TCR beta used iRepertoire HTBI primers and Arm-PCR of CDR3 regions. TCRdb recomputed calls from the multiplex PCR reads with MiXCR, one row per CDR3 protein. The data show some 420,000 distinct CDR3 sequences, with under 25% seen just once and about 12% held by the top ten. The material sequenced was peripheral blood mononuclear cells (PBMCs), taken when the disease was refractory, from a patient treated with antithyroid drugs. The receptors were sampled from a female donor with Graves disease.

This clonotype occurred a few times. The rearrangement uses TRBV12-3 or TRBV12-4 and TRBJ2-3; the D gene is possibly TRBD2 (6 bases). This CDR3 contains 16 residues. V gave up 6 bases and J gave up 0 bases, with 16 bases separating them. The CDR3 DNA reads TGTGCCAGCAGCCGCCAGGAGCGGGTGAGCACAGATACGCAGTATTTT. Protein: CASSRQERVSTDTQYF.

The chain combines TRBV6-2 or TRBV6-3 with TRBJ2-3, with unresolved D. The CDR3 extends over 15 amino acids. Germline V gene data show CDR1 as MNHEY and CDR2 as SVGEGT. The V end lost 1 base, the J end lost 0 bases, and 8 bases lay between the germline ends. In nucleotides, the CDR3 is TGTGCCAGCAGTTACTTTGAGGATAGCACAGATACGCAGTATTTT. Its protein is CASSYFEDSTDTQYF.

The gene calls are TRBV7-9 and TRBJ2-5; TRBD2 agrees at 14 bases. Per the germline V gene, CDR1 is SEHNR and CDR2 is FQNEAQ (reference sequence). CDR3 length: 16 amino acids. Trimming at V came to 5 bases and at J to 1 base, leaving 3 bases not matched to a gene. CDR3 DNA: TGTGCCAGCAGCGAAGGGACTAGCGGGGGCCAAGAGACCCAGTACTTC. As protein: CASSEGTSGGQETQYF. Variable domain in full (rest from reference TRBV7-9 and TRBJ2-5): DTGVSQNPRHKITKRGQNVTFRCDPISEHNRLYWYRQTLGQGPEFLTYFQNEAQLEKSRLLSDRFSAERPKGSFSTLEIQRTEQGDSAMYLCASSEGTSGGQETQYFGPGTRLLVL.

This clonotype was seen a handful of times. The chain uses TRBV3-1 and TRBJ2-6; 9 nucleotides line up with TRBD1. With 4 bases clipped from V and 3 bases from J, the junction kept 4 bases outside the gene matches. Germline V lookup: CDR1 LGHDT, CDR2 YNNKEL (reference sequence). The CDR3 covers 16 residues. The CDR3 nucleotides are TGTGCCAGCAGCCCACAGGGGGCGTATGGGGCCAACGTCCTGACTTTC. As protein: CASSPQGAYGANVLTF.

This rearrangement joins TRBV11-2 to TRBJ1-2; no reliable D call. The CDR3 is 15 amino acids. Germline V lookup: CDR1 SGHAT, CDR2 FQNNGV. V lost 1 base, J lost 3 bases, and 12 bases lay in between. DNA of the CDR3: TGTGCCAGCAGCTTAGTTCCGAGGTCGGACTATGGCTACACCTTC. It codes for CASSLVPRSDYGYTF.

This clonotype was seen a few times. The J gene is TRBJ2-2, the V gene TRBV27; 7 positions match TRBD1. V trimming: 6 bases; J trimming: 7 bases; junction bases outside the gene matches: 8. The CDR3 extends over 14 amino acids. CDR1 and CDR2 (germline): MNHEY, SMNVEV (reference sequence). As DNA, the CDR3 is TGTGCCAGCAGCATCGACAGGGAAGGCGGGGAGCTGTTTTTT. It encodes CASSIDREGGELFF.

There are many counts of this clonotype. The chain uses TRBV28 and TRBJ2-7; 7 nucleotides align to TRBD1. With V trimmed by 6 bases and J by 3 bases, 11 bases remained unmatched. Germline V gene sequence: CDR1 MDHEN, CDR2 SYDVKM. This CDR3 comprises 15 residues. The CDR3 bases are TGTGCCAGCAGCGATCTTTCCGGGACAGACTACGAGCAGTACTTC. Protein sequence: CASSDLSGTDYEQYF.

In DNA, the CDR3 is TGTGCCAGCAGCTTGAGCCTCATCTATAATTCACCCCTCCACTTT. Amino acids: CASSLSLIYNSPLHF. The chain combines TRBV13 with TRBJ1-6; D gene uncertain. The CDR3 consists of 15 residues. With 3 bases removed from V and 3 bases from J, the gap between germline ends came to 9 bases. The germline gives CDR1 PRHDT, CDR2 FYEKMQ (reference sequence).

The chain carries TRBV7-2 and TRBJ2-3; D may be TRBD1 (6 bases). The ends were cut back, 3 bases at V and 0 bases at J, with 13 bases in the middle. Germline-derived CDR1 and CDR2 are SGHTA and FQGNSA. The CDR3 contains 16 residues. CDR3: CASSLVGAISTDTQYF. The CDR3, as DNA: TGTGCCAGCAGCTTGGTGGGGGCAATTAGCACAGATACGCAGTATTTT.

There are many counts of this clonotype. The chain links TRBV28 to TRBJ2-5; TRBD2 agrees at 10 bases. The length of the CDR3 is 16 residues. Trimming removed 5 bases from V and 4 bases from J; junction bases left unmatched: 10. Germline V gives CDR1 MDHEN, CDR2 SYDVKM. The CDR3 DNA reads as TGTGCCAGCAGTATACCAGTAGCGGGAGGTGCAGAGACCCAGTACTTC. Amino acids: CASSIPVAGGAETQYF.

This clonotype was counted only a few times. The chain is built from TRBV19 and TRBJ1-2; D is uncertain. The V and J ends lost 1 base and 12 bases respectively, with 21 bases between them. Germline V gives CDR1 LNHDA, CDR2 SQIVND (reference sequence). The CDR3 totals 15 residues. CDR3 amino acids: CASSIVGRNDPGNTF. DNA for the CDR3: TGTGCCAGTAGTATAGTAGGGCGGAATGATCCGGGAAACACCTTC.

This clonotype was recorded many times. This sequence joins TRBV28 and TRBJ2-7; D unresolved. CDR1 and CDR2 from the germline V gene are MDHEN and SYDVKM. The CDR3 totals 14 residues. Trimming shortened V by 2 bases and J by 0 bases, and 8 bases separated the two germline ends. CDR3 sequence (DNA): TGTGCCAGCAGTTTAAACACGGTCTCCTACGAGCAGTACTTC. It translates to CASSLNTVSYEQYF.

This clonotype appeared many times. The chain employs TRBV7-2 and TRBJ2-4; D tentatively reads TRBD1 or TRBD2 (6 bases each). The J call may be in error: the DNA end matches TRBJ2-5 better. The CDR3 is 15 residues long. Germline V gives CDR1 SGHTA, CDR2 FQGNSA. The CDR3 loop is CASSLVGGGEETQYF. CDR3 DNA sequence: TGTGCCAGCAGCTTAGTCGGGGGCGGGGAAGAGACCCAGTACTTC.

In its sample, this clonotype was seen many times. The J gene is TRBJ1-1, the V gene TRBV20-1, with D possibly matching TRBD1 (5 bases). The CDR3 runs 13 residues. V was shortened by 3 bases and J by 8 bases, with 16 bases between the two germline ends. Germline V gene sequence: CDR1 DFQATT, CDR2 SNEGSKA (reference sequence). CDR3 in amino acids: CSASRGLGLEAFF. As DNA, the CDR3 is TGCAGTGCTAGTAGGGGACTGGGACTCGAAGCTTTCTTT.

The sample holds many counts of this clonotype. The chain carries TRBV7-9 and TRBJ1-1; no clear D gene. The CDR3 is 13 residues long. V lost 5 bases and J lost 4, with 11 bases in between. The germline V gene encodes CDR1 SEHNR and CDR2 FQNEAQ (reference sequence). CDR3: CASSLSVITEAFF. For the CDR3, the DNA is TGTGCCAGCAGCCTCAGTGTTATCACTGAAGCTTTCTTT.

A remark on this clonotype: A much more abundant neighbour one base away suggests this may be a read error. V usage is TRBV7-2 and J usage is TRBJ2-2; D gene ambiguous. CDR1 SGHTA and CDR2 FQGNSA come from the germline V gene. The length of the CDR3 is 16 residues. The CDR3 spells CAGSRDRFANTGELFF. CDR3 nucleotides: TGTGCCGGCAGCCGAGACCGTTTCGCGAACACCGGGGAGCTGTTTTTT.

The table lists this clonotype with many counts. The chain couples TRBV28 to TRBJ1-1, with D possibly being TRBD1 (6 bases). Germline V CDR1 and CDR2: MDHEN, SYDVKM. Trimming removed 6 bases from V and 7 bases from J, with 21 bases in between. This CDR3 spans 15 amino acids. This CDR3 reads CASSPLEGGAREAFF. As DNA, the CDR3 is TGTGCCAGCAGCCCTCTTGAGGGGGGCGCCCGTGAAGCTTTCTTT.

The chain recombines TRBV20-1 with TRBJ1-6; D may be TRBD1 (6 bases). Trimming left V 0 bases short and J 9 bases short, with 12 bases between. The CDR3 extends over 14 amino acids. Looked up from germline, CDR1 is DFQATT and CDR2 is SNEGSKA (reference sequence). In nucleotides, the CDR3 is TGCAGTGCTAGAGATCGGCGGGGGCCTTCACCCCTCCACTTT. Residues: CSARDRRGPSPLHF.

Comment on this clonotype: The CDR3 does not close with the conserved phenylalanine or tryptophan, likely indicating a read error. The V and J genes are TRBV12-3 or TRBV12-4 and TRBJ1-5; D not resolved. The CDR3 covers 14 residues. The V end lost 5 bases, the J end lost 0 bases, and 8 bases lay between the germline ends. CDR3 nucleotide sequence: TGTGCCAGCAGTCAAAGTTATAGCAATCAGCCCCAGCATTCT. It encodes CASSQSYSNQPQHS.